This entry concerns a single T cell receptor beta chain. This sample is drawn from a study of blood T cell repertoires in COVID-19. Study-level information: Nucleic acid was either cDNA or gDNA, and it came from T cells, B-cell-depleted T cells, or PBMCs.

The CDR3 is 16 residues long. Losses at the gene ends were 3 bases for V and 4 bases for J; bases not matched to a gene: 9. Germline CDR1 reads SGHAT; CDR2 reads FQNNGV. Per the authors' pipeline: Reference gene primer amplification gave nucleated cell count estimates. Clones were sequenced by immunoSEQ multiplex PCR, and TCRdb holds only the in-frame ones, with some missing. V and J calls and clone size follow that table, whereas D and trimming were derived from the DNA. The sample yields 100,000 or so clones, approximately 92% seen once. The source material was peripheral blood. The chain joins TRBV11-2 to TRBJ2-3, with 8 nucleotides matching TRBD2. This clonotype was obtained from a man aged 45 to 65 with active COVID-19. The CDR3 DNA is TGTGCCAGCAGCTTTACTAGCGGAAGTAGGGCAGATACGCAGTATTTT. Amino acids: CASSFTSGSRADTQYF.